The next 26 T cell receptor beta chains were all read from a single sample in a study of blood T cell repertoires in COVID-19. TCRdb's table, derived via immunoSEQ multiplex PCR, lists solely in-frame clones and lacks some. The sample has a few hundred thousand clones, roughly 86% seen once; the top ten hold roughly a tenth. The sequenced sample was peripheral blood. Receptors originate from a woman between 45 and 60 years old with COVID-19, enrolled during active disease.

This chain links TRBV19 with TRBJ1-1; no clear D. CDR1 is LNHDA and CDR2 is SQIVND in the germline V gene (reference sequence). The V gene lost 7 bases and the J gene lost 0 bases, with 3 bases spanning the gap. CDR3 length: 11 residues. The CDR3 protein is CASILNTEAFF. For the CDR3, the DNA is TGTGCCAGTATATTGAACACTGAAGCTTTCTTT.

The chain combines TRBV24-1 with TRBJ2-1; 10 bases are shared with TRBD1. Unmatched junction bases numbered 4, after V lost 8 bases and J lost 4 bases. Germline V lookup: CDR1 KGHDR, CDR2 SFDVKD. CDR3 length: 14 residues. The CDR3 loop is CATTGTGDYNEQFF. CDR3 DNA sequence: TGTGCCACCACCGGGACAGGGGATTACAATGAGCAGTTCTTC.

As DNA, the CDR3 is TGTGCCAGCAGCGTAGACGGCAGGGCGTACGAGCAGTACTTC. Its protein is CASSVDGRAYEQYF. The V gene is TRBV9, the J gene TRBJ2-7, with D maybe TRBD1 (5 bases). Trimming cost V 0 bases and J 4 bases, with 11 bases left between them. The CDR3 totals 14 residues. CDR1 and CDR2 from the germline V gene are SGDLS and YYNGEE. The full variable domain, in which reference TRBV9 and TRBJ2-7 provide the parts outside the CDR3, is DSGVTQTPKHLITATGQRVTLRCSPRSGDLSVYWYQQSLDQGLQFLIQYYNGEERAKGNILERFSAQQFPDLHSELNLSSLELGDSALYFCASSVDGRAYEQYFGPGTRLTVT.

V and J are TRBV3-1 (or the pseudogene TRBV3-2) and TRBJ1-4; 9 bases match TRBD1. Germline V gene data show CDR1 as LGHDT and CDR2 as YNNKEL (reference sequence). This CDR3 comprises 15 residues. The trim removed 0 bases at V and 8 bases at J, leaving 4 bases unmatched. This chain's CDR3 is CASSQETGGWEKLFF. The CDR3 nucleotides are TGTGCCAGCAGCCAAGAAACAGGGGGCTGGGAAAAACTGTTTTTT.

This clone was observed once. The V gene is TRBV24-1, the J gene TRBJ2-3; 9 bases map to TRBD2. After removal of 3 bases from V and 1 base from J, the junction contained 4 bases not matched to a gene. The CDR3 is 16 amino acids. Germline lookup yields CDR1 KGHDR and CDR2 SFDVKD. The CDR3 region is CATSDTIAGGTDTQYF. As DNA, the CDR3 is TGTGCCACCAGTGATACGATAGCGGGGGGCACAGATACGCAGTATTTT.

DNA for the CDR3: TGTGCCAGCAGCTTAACGGGGACAGGGTCCTACGAGCAGTACTTC. Translating it yields CASSLTGTGSYEQYF. J is TRBJ2-7 and V is TRBV7-2; 9 bases agree with TRBD1. The germline V gene encodes CDR1 SGHTA and CDR2 FQGNSA. The CDR3 consists of 15 residues. V was clipped by 2 bases and J by 1 base; unmatched bases: 3.

The J gene is TRBJ2-1, the V gene TRBV7-8; D is perhaps TRBD2 (6 bases). Germline CDR1 SGHVS, CDR2 FQNEAQ. There are 15 residues in the CDR3. Trimming shortened V by 10 bases and J by 4 bases, and 20 bases separated the two germline ends. CDR3 sequence (DNA): TGTGCCACCAAAGATCGGACCGCGGGGTACAATGAGCAGTTCTTC. Translated, it gives CATKDRTAGYNEQFF.

As concerns this clone: Other DNA variants within this sample encode the same CDR3. The gene calls are TRBV5-1 and TRBJ2-2; D is unresolved. Trimming cost V 0 bases and J 1 base, with 4 bases left between them. The germline V gene has CDR1 SGHRS and CDR2 YFSETQ. The CDR3 spans 14 residues. The CDR3 protein is CASSLAGNTGELFF. The DNA of the CDR3 is TGCGCCAGCAGCTTGGCCGGGAACACCGGGGAGCTGTTTTTT.

The V and J genes are TRBV12-5 and TRBJ1-2; 8 bases align to TRBD1. The CDR3 has 14 residues. Per the germline V gene, CDR1 is LGHNT and CDR2 is FRNRAP. The V gene end was trimmed by 1 base and the J gene end by 3 bases; junction bases not matched to a gene: 1. The CDR3 nucleotides are TGTGCTAGTGGTTTGGGACAGGGGTACTATGGCTACACCTTC. Translated, it gives CASGLGQGYYGYTF.

The rearrangement uses TRBV10-3 and TRBJ2-2, with TRBD2 identical over 14 bases. The CDR3 consists of 16 residues. Germline CDR1 and CDR2: ENHRY and SYGVKD. Germline trimming cut 6 bases from V and 4 bases from J; bases unmatched to any gene: 4. As DNA, the CDR3 is TGTGCCATCAGGGGGACTAGCGGGGGCCCCACCGGGGAGCTGTTTTTT. Protein product: CAIRGTSGGPTGELFF.

V usage is TRBV27 and J usage is TRBJ1-3; a possible D gene is TRBD1 (6 bases). In germline, CDR1 is MNHEY, CDR2 SMNVEV (reference sequence). Trimming shortened V by 4 bases and J by 5 bases, and 15 bases separated the two germline ends. The length of the CDR3 is 15 residues. The CDR3 nucleotides are TGTGCCAGCAGTTCCTCAGGGGAAAGAAGAAACACCATATATTTT. This codes for CASSSSGERRNTIYF.

The rearrangement links TRBV6-5 to TRBJ2-1; 9 nucleotides agree with TRBD1. Germline CDR1 and CDR2: MNHEY and SVGAGI. The CDR3 totals 14 residues. Trimming at V came to 8 bases and at J to 9 bases, leaving 11 bases not matched to a gene. CDR3 in DNA: TGTGCCAGCTCCCGGGACAGGGACACAAGTGAGCAGTTCTTC. This translates into CASSRDRDTSEQFF.

The rearrangement uses TRBV3-1 (or the pseudogene TRBV3-2) and TRBJ2-1; 8 bases line up with TRBD2. The CDR3 runs to 14 residues. Trimming took 4 bases from V and 5 from J; bases not matched to a gene: 4. The germline gives CDR1 LGHDT, CDR2 YNNKEL (reference sequence). The CDR3 spells CASSRTSGNNEQFF. In DNA, the CDR3 is TGTGCCAGCAGCCGCACTAGCGGAAACAATGAGCAGTTCTTC.

The V gene is TRBV2, the J gene TRBJ2-7; 8 nucleotides align to TRBD2. CDR1 and CDR2 from the germline V gene are SNHLY and FYNNEI. The CDR3 loop spans 12 amino acids. J gave up 5 bases and V 7 bases, and 4 bases lay outside the gene matches. The CDR3 region is CASIGTSNEQYF. CDR3 DNA: TGTGCCAGCATTGGGACTAGTAACGAGCAGTACTTC. The entire variable domain, with the rest obtained from reference TRBV2 and TRBJ2-7, is as follows: EPEVTQTPSHQVTQMGQEVILRCVPISNHLYFYWYRQILGQKVEFLVSFYNNEISEKSEIFDDQFSVERPDGSNFTLKIRSTKLEDSAMYFCASIGTSNEQYFGPGTRLTVT.

The chain uses TRBV2 and TRBJ1-6, with D unresolved. The CDR3 contains 13 residues. Trimming left V 5 bases short and J 7 bases short, with 9 bases between. Germline V gene data show CDR1 as SNHLY and CDR2 as FYNNEI. CDR3: CASSPVANSPLHF. The CDR3 DNA reads TGTGCCAGCAGTCCGGTCGCCAATTCACCCCTCCACTTT. The full variable domain, completed using reference TRBV2 and TRBJ1-6, is EPEVTQTPSHQVTQMGQEVILRCVPISNHLYFYWYRQILGQKVEFLVSFYNNEISEKSEIFDDQFSVERPDGSNFTLKIRSTKLEDSAMYFCASSPVANSPLHFGNGTRLTVT.

The chain couples TRBV19 to TRBJ2-1; weak D call: TRBD2 (5 bases). Germline lookup yields CDR1 LNHDA and CDR2 SQIVND (reference sequence). The CDR3 loop spans 13 amino acids. V was clipped by 7 bases and J by 6 bases, with 13 bases between them. For the CDR3, the DNA is TGTGCCAGTACCCCAGGTGAGGGCAATGAGCAGTTCTTC. Its protein product is CASTPGEGNEQFF.

This chain joins TRBV6-5 and TRBJ1-6, with D uncertain. V lost 7 bases, J lost 8 bases, and 12 bases lay in between. CDR3 length: 13 amino acids. Germline V gene lookup returns CDR1 MNHEY and CDR2 SVGAGI. CDR3 loop: CASTEAVDSPLHF. The CDR3 DNA is TGTGCCAGCACCGAGGCTGTAGATTCACCCCTCCACTTT.

The chain recombines TRBV27 with TRBJ2-6, with 12 bases aligning to TRBD1. Losses at the gene ends were 8 bases for V and 4 bases for J; bases not matched to a gene: 9. Germline V CDR1 and CDR2: MNHEY, SMNVEV (reference sequence). The CDR3 runs 17 residues. As DNA, the CDR3 is TGTGCCAGCGCAGCCGGGACAGGGGGCTCCGGGGCCAACGTCCTGACTTTC. Residues: CASAAGTGGSGANVLTF.

Here the CDR3 reads CASSLGTGDEQYF. CDR3 in DNA: TGCGCCAGCAGCTTGGGGACAGGGGACGAGCAGTACTTC. This sequence joins TRBV5-1 and TRBJ2-7; 9 nucleotides agree with TRBD1. Germline-derived CDR1 and CDR2 are SGHRS and YFSETQ. The CDR3 totals 13 residues. The J segment lost 5 bases and the V segment lost 0 bases, leaving 0 bases of the junction unmatched.

In this sample, this clone turned up once. The gene calls are TRBV29-1 and TRBJ1-1; 9 nucleotides agree with TRBD1. The trim removed 5 bases at V and 0 bases at J, leaving 7 bases unmatched. The CDR3 runs 15 residues. The germline V gene has CDR1 SQVTM and CDR2 ANQGSEA. The CDR3 sequence is CSVFGTGLLNTEAFF. The DNA for the CDR3 is TGCAGCGTTTTCGGGACAGGGCTCCTGAACACTGAAGCTTTCTTT.

The V gene is TRBV5-1, the J gene TRBJ1-1; no reliable D call. Germline CDR1 is SGHRS and CDR2 is YFSETQ. The V and J ends lost 3 bases and 1 base respectively, with 10 bases between them. The CDR3 sequence is 14 residues long. The CDR3 reads CASSWEAANTEAFF. CDR3 DNA: TGCGCCAGCAGCTGGGAGGCTGCGAACACTGAAGCTTTCTTT.

The chain is built from TRBV19 and TRBJ2-1; 8 bases align to TRBD2. The CDR3 totals 17 residues. Losses at the gene ends were 3 bases for V and 1 base for J; bases not matched to a gene: 8. Germline loops: CDR1 LNHDA, CDR2 SQIVND (reference sequence). For the CDR3, the DNA is TGTGCCAGTAGTATCGGGTACGGGGGGGCTTCCTACAATGAGCAGTTCTTC. Translation gives CASSIGYGGASYNEQFF.

The chain couples TRBV6-6 to TRBJ1-5, with D possibly matching TRBD1 (6 bases). Per germline, CDR1 MNHNY and CDR2 SVGAGI (reference sequence). The CDR3 covers 18 residues. Trimming pared 6 bases from V and 6 bases from J, leaving 27 bases between. CDR3 bases: TGTGCCAGCAGCCGACCCGGAGCAGGGGAGTTCCACAGTCAGCCCCAGCATTTT. This translates into CASSRPGAGEFHSQPQHF.

The rearrangement links TRBV24-1 to TRBJ2-1; TRBD1 matches at 8 bases. Germline CDR1 is KGHDR and CDR2 is SFDVKD. V gave up 7 bases and J gave up 9 bases; unmatched junction bases: 4. CDR3 length: 12 residues. The CDR3 DNA reads as TGTGCCACCAGGGGACAGGCAGGTGAGCAGTTCTTC. It yields the protein CATRGQAGEQFF.

This clone was seen a single time. The chain combines TRBV30 with TRBJ2-5; 8 bases align to TRBD1. The germline V gene has CDR1 GTSNPN and CDR2 SVGIG (reference sequence). This CDR3 comprises 16 residues. After removal of 0 bases from V and 5 bases from J, the junction contained 11 bases not matched to a gene. The CDR3 DNA reads as TGTGCCTGGAGTGTATTGGAAACCAGGGGGCGGGAGACCCAGTACTTC. This sequence encodes CAWSVLETRGRETQYF.

The genes are TRBV18 and TRBJ1-3, with 11 bases lining up with TRBD1. The CDR3 has 16 residues. V gave up 3 bases and J gave up 2 bases; unmatched junction bases: 3. Germline V gene lookup returns CDR1 KGHSH and CDR2 LQKENI. The CDR3 protein is CASSPGQGAAGNTIYF. DNA for the CDR3: TGTGCCAGCTCACCCGGACAGGGGGCGGCTGGAAACACCATATATTTT.